A single sample gave rise to the 14 T cell receptor beta chains below, sequenced in a study of T cell repertoires in ileal Crohn's disease. Only in-frame clones appear in the TCRdb table, and some are missing; sequencing was by immunoSEQ multiplex PCR. The table has some 17,000 clones, about 70% seen once; the top ten hold around 4.2%. Time point indicated: inflamed ileum from the surgical specimen. The sequenced sample was ileal tissue. These receptors were taken from an adult with Crohn's disease.

CDR3: CASSPLPILDSNQPQHF. CDR3 DNA: TGTGCCAGCTCACCACTCCCGATCTTAGATAGCAATCAGCCCCAGCATTTT. The chain has TRBV18 and TRBJ1-5; D gene ambiguous. Trimming took off 1 base at V and 0 bases at J, with 13 bases between the two ends. The CDR3 sequence is 17 residues long. Germline lookup yields CDR1 KGHSH and CDR2 LQKENI.

By frequency in the sample, this clone is medium-sized (0.01 to 0.1%). This CDR3 is also generated by other DNA sequences in the sample. The chain recombines TRBV14 with TRBJ2-1, with no clear D. Germline-derived CDR1 and CDR2 are SGHDN and FVKESK. This CDR3 region has 13 residues. Trimming removed 4 bases from V and 7 bases from J, with 11 bases in between. The CDR3, as DNA: TGTGCCAGCAGCCGCCCATGGGGTAATGAGCAGTTCTTC. This gives the protein CASSRPWGNEQFF.

The J gene is TRBJ1-1, the V gene TRBV19; D not resolved. Trimming pared 3 bases from V and 0 bases from J, leaving 5 bases between. The CDR3 consists of 13 residues. Looked up from germline, CDR1 is LNHDA and CDR2 is SQIVND (reference sequence). The CDR3 protein is CASSIGVNTEAFF. The CDR3 nucleotides read TGTGCCAGTAGTATCGGGGTGAACACTGAAGCTTTCTTT.

By frequency in the sample, this clone is medium-sized. In nucleotides, the CDR3 is TGTGCCAGCTCACCGAGACCCAGGGAGCTGTTTTTT. It specifies CASSPRPRELFF. The chain is built from TRBV18 and TRBJ2-2; no definite D call. The V and J ends lost 3 bases and 9 bases respectively, with 8 bases between them. The CDR3 covers 12 residues. The germline V gene has CDR1 KGHSH and CDR2 LQKENI.

The chain has TRBV21-1 and TRBJ1-2. TRBV21-1 is given as a pseudogene. The CDR3 loop spans 16 amino acids. CDR3 DNA: TGTGCCAGCAGCACCGAACGGGACTGCAGGAACTATGGCTACACCTTC. Translating gives CASSTERDCRNYGYTF.

V and J are TRBV11-2 and TRBJ2-1; D is unresolved. The CDR3 is made up of 13 amino acids. The germline CDR1 and CDR2 sequences are SGHAT and FQNNGV. V was cut by 4 bases and J by 5 bases, with 9 bases left in between. CDR3 sequence: CASSSSHNNEQFF. In nucleotides, the CDR3 is TGTGCCAGCAGCTCCTCCCATAACAATGAGCAGTTCTTC.

The rearrangement uses TRBV6-1 and TRBJ1-3; D uncertain. This CDR3 has 14 residues. The germline V gene has CDR1 MNHNS and CDR2 SASEGT. V lost 10 bases and J 0 bases, leaving 13 bases between the germline ends. Written as DNA, the CDR3 is TGTGCCACTCGGCCAGAGAACTCTGGAAACACCATATATTTT. Amino acid sequence: CATRPENSGNTIYF.

This chain links TRBV5-5 with TRBJ1-1; tentatively, D is TRBD1 (5 bases). V was clipped by 6 bases and J by 2 bases, with 14 bases between them. Looked up from germline, CDR1 is SGHKS and CDR2 is YYEKEE (reference sequence). This CDR3 is built from 14 residues. CDR3 in DNA: TGTGCCAGCATCAAGGGACCGCAAAACACTGAAGCTTTCTTT. Translation: CASIKGPQNTEAFF.

As DNA, the CDR3 is TGCGCCAGCCAGGACAGGGGGGTAAGCTCCTACGAGCAGTACTTC. The encoded protein is CASQDRGVSSYEQYF. The chain joins TRBV10-2 to TRBJ2-7; 10 positions match TRBD1. This CDR3 contains 15 residues. Germline trimming cut 8 bases from V and 0 bases from J; bases unmatched to any gene: 7. Germline CDR1 is WSHSY and CDR2 is SAAADI.

This clone was seen a handful of times. The chain employs TRBV28 and TRBJ1-3; TRBD1 matches 9 bases. V was pared by 8 bases and J by 3 bases, with 5 bases of the junction left unmatched. Germline CDR1 and CDR2: MDHEN and SYDVKM. The CDR3 contains 14 residues. The DNA for the CDR3 is TGTGCCAGCGCAACAGGGGGCGGTGGAAACACCATATATTTT. This codes for CASATGGGGNTIYF.

This chain uses TRBV2 with TRBJ2-6; D gene uncertain. This CDR3 contains 14 residues. Germline CDR1 reads SNHLY; CDR2 reads FYNNEI. The V end lost 6 bases, the J end lost 4 bases, and 10 bases lay between the germline ends. The CDR3 nucleotides read TGTGCCAGCAGCTCTCTCTGGGGGGCCAACGTCCTGACTTTC. It yields the protein CASSSLWGANVLTF.

This chain joins TRBV4-1 and TRBJ2-5; D may be TRBD1 or TRBD2 (6 bases each). From germline, CDR1 is MGHRA and CDR2 YSYEKL. Trimming cost V 4 bases and J 1 base, with 19 bases left between them. There are 17 residues in the CDR3. The CDR3 region has the DNA TGCGCCAGCAGCCCCGTTGGGGGCAGCGGGCCCCAAGAGACCCAGTACTTC. Translating it yields CASSPVGGSGPQETQYF.

This chain uses TRBV7-9 with TRBJ1-1; D gene unclear. The V and J ends lost 1 base and 3 bases respectively, with 9 bases between them. CDR1 and CDR2 (germline): SEHNR, FQNEAQ (reference sequence). The CDR3 has 14 amino acids. The CDR3 region is CASSLGPGDTEAFF. CDR3 sequence (DNA): TGTGCCAGCAGCTTAGGGCCCGGGGACACTGAAGCTTTCTTT.

The chain couples TRBV5-5 to TRBJ2-7; 7 bases map to TRBD2. Trimming removed 4 bases from V and 2 bases from J; junction bases left unmatched: 9. Germline V CDR1 and CDR2: SGHKS, YYEKEE (reference sequence). The CDR3 loop spans 15 amino acids. The CDR3 is CASSPAWGGPYEQYF. In DNA form, the CDR3 reads TGTGCCAGCAGCCCGGCTTGGGGGGGACCCTACGAGCAGTACTTC. The full variable domain, rest sourced from reference TRBV5-5 and TRBJ2-7, is DAGVTQSPTHLIKTRGQQVTLRCSPISGHKSVSWYQQVLGQGPQFIFQYYEKEERGRGNFPDRFSARQFPNYSSELNVNALLLGDSALYLCASSPAWGGPYEQYFGPGTRLTVT.